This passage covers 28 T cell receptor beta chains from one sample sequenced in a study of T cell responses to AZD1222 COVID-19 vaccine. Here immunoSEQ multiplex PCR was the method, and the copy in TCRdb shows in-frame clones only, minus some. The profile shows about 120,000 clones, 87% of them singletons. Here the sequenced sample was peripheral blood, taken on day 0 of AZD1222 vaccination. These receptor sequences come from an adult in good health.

CDR3 residues: CASSLQIGEGGNTEAFF. In DNA form, the CDR3 reads TGTGCCAGCAGCCTTCAGATTGGGGAGGGAGGGAACACTGAAGCTTTCTTT. This chain links TRBV21-1 with TRBJ1-1. TRBV21-1 has pseudogene status. The CDR3 sequence is 17 residues long.

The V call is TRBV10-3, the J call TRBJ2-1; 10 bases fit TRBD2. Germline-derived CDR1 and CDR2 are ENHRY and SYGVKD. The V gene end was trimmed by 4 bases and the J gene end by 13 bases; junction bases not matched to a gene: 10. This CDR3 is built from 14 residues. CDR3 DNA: TGTGCCATCAGTGGAAGCGGGAGGGCCGGAGTACAGTTCTTC. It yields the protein CAISGSGRAGVQFF.

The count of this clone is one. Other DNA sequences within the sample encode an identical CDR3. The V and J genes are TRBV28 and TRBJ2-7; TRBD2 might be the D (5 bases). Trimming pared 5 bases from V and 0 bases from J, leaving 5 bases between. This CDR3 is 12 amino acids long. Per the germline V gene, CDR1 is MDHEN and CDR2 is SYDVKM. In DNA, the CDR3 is TGTGCCAGCAGTCGGGGCTCCTACGAGCAGTACTTC. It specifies CASSRGSYEQYF.

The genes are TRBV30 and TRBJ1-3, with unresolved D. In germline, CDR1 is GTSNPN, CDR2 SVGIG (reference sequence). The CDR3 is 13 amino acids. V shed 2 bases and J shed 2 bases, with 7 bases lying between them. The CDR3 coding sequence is TGTGCCTGGAGTAGGTCGACTGGAAACACCATATATTTT. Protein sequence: CAWSRSTGNTIYF.

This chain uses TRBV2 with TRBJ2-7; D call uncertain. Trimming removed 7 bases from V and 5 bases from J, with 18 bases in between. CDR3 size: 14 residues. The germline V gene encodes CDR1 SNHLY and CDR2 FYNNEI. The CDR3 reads CASKRQDLSHEQYF. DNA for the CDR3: TGTGCCAGCAAAAGGCAGGATTTGAGCCACGAGCAGTACTTC. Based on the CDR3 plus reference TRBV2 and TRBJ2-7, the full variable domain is EPEVTQTPSHQVTQMGQEVILRCVPISNHLYFYWYRQILGQKVEFLVSFYNNEISEKSEIFDDQFSVERPDGSNFTLKIRSTKLEDSAMYFCASKRQDLSHEQYFGPGTRLTVT.

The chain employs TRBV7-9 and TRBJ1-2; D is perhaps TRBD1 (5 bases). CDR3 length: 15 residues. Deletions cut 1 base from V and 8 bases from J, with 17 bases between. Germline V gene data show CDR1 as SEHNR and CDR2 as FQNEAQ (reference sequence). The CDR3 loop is CASSLGMGTGFGYTF. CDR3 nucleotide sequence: TGTGCCAGCAGCTTAGGTATGGGGACGGGCTTCGGCTACACCTTC.

The CDR3 protein is CATSSPAGGLAGDTQYF. CDR3 DNA: TGTGCCACCAGTTCCCCCGCGGGGGGCCTCGCGGGGGATACGCAGTATTTT. The chain links TRBV24-1 to TRBJ2-3; 8 nucleotides align to TRBD2. After removal of 6 bases from V and 6 bases from J, the junction contained 16 bases not matched to a gene. This CDR3 is 17 amino acids long. CDR1 and CDR2 (germline): KGHDR, SFDVKD.

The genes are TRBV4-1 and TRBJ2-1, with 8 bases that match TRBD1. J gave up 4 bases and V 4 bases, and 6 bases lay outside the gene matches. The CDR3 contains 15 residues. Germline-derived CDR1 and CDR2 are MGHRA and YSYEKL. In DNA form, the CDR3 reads TGCGCCAGCAGCCCGGGGACAGGCCCTTACAATGAGCAGTTCTTC. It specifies CASSPGTGPYNEQFF.

This CDR3 is CSVATGTGDYGYTF. The CDR3 DNA follows: TGCAGCGTCGCAACAGGGACTGGGGACTATGGCTACACCTTC. This sequence joins TRBV29-1 and TRBJ1-2, with D possibly TRBD1 on 6 matching bases. Per the germline V gene, CDR1 is SQVTM and CDR2 is ANQGSEA. CDR3 length equals 14 residues. Trimming stripped 6 bases from V and 3 bases from J, with 17 bases between.

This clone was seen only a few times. The CDR3 DNA follows: TGTGCCAGCAGCCCGGGACTGAACTACGAGCAGTACTTC. Translated, it gives CASSPGLNYEQYF. This chain joins TRBV7-8 and TRBJ2-7; perhaps TRBD2 as D (6 bases). This CDR3 spans 13 amino acids. Germline V gene lookup returns CDR1 SGHVS and CDR2 FQNEAQ. V gave up 5 bases and J gave up 3 bases, with 11 bases separating them. The full variable domain, in which reference TRBV7-8 and TRBJ2-7 provide the parts outside the CDR3, is GAGVSQSPRYKVAKRGQDVALRCDPISGHVSLFWYQQALGQGPEFLTYFQNEAQLDKSGLPSDRFFAERPEGSVSTLKIQRTQQEDSAVYLCASSPGLNYEQYFGPGTRLTVT.

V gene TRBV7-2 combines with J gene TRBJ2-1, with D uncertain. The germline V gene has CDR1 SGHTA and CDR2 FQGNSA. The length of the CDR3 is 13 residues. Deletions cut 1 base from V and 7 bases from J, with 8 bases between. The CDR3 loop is CASSLDRGNEQFF. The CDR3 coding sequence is TGTGCCAGCAGCTTAGACCGCGGTAATGAGCAGTTCTTC.

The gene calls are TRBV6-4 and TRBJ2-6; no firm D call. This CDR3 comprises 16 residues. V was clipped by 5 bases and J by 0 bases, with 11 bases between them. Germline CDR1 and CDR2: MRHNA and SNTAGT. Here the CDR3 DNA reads TGTGCCAGCAGTCCCGCCCGTAACTCTGGGGCCAACGTCCTGACTTTC. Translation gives CASSPARNSGANVLTF.

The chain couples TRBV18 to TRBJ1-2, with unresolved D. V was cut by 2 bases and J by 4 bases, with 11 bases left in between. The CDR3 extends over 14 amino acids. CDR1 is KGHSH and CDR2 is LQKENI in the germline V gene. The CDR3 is CASSPSQESYGYTF. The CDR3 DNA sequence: TGTGCCAGCTCACCATCGCAGGAAAGCTATGGCTACACCTTC. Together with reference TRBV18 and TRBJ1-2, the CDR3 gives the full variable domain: NAGVMQNPRHLVRRRGQEARLRCSPMKGHSHVYWYRQLPEEGLKFMVYLQKENIIDESGMPKERFSAEFPKEGPSILRIQQVVRGDSAAYFCASSPSQESYGYTFGSGTRLTVV.

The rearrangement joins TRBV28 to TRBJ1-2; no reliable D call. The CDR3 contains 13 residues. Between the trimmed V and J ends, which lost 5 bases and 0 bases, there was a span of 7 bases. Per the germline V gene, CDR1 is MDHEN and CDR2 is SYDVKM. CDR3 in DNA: TGTGCCAGCAGTCCCGGACCTAACTATGGCTACACCTTC. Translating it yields CASSPGPNYGYTF.

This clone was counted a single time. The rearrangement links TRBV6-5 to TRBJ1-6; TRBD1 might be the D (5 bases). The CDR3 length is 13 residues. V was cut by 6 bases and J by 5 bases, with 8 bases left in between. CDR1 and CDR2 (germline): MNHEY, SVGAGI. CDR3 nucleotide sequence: TGTGCCAGCAGATGGGGGAATAATTCACCCCTCCACTTT. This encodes CASRWGNNSPLHF.

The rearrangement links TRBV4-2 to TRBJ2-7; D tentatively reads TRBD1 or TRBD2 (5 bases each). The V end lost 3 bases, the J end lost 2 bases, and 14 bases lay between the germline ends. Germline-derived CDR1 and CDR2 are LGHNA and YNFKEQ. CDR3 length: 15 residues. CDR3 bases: TGTGCCAGCAGCCACCACCGGGACCCAACCTACGAGCAGTACTTC. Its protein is CASSHHRDPTYEQYF.

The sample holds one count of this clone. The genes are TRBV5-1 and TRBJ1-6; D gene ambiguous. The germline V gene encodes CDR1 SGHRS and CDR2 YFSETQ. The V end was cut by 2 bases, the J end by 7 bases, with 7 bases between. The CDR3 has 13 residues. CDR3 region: CASSLTRNSPLHF. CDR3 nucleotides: TGCGCCAGCAGCTTAACACGGAATTCACCCCTCCACTTT. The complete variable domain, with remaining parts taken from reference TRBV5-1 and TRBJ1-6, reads KAGVTQTPRYLIKTRGQQVTLSCSPISGHRSVSWYQQTPGQGLQFLFEYFSETQRNKGNFPGRFSGRQFSNSRSEMNVSTLELGDSALYLCASSLTRNSPLHFGNGTRLTVT.

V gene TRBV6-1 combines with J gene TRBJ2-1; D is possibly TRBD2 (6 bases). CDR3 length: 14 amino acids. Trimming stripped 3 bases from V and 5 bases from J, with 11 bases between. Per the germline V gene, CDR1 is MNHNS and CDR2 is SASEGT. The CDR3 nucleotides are TGTGCCAGCAGTGATTGGACTACCAACAATGAGCAGTTCTTC. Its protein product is CASSDWTTNNEQFF.

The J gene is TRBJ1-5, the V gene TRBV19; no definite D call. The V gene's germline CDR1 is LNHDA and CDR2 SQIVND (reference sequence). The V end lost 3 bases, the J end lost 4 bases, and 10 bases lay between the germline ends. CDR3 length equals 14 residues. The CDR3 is CASSIRMGNQPQHF. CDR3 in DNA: TGTGCCAGTAGTATCAGGATGGGGAATCAGCCCCAGCATTTT.

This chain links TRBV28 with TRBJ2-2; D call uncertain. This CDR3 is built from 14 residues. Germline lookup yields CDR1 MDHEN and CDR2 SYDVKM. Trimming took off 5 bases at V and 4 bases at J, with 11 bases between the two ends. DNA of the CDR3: TGTGCCAGCAGTGCCGGGTCCCGCACCGGGGAGCTGTTTTTT. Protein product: CASSAGSRTGELFF.

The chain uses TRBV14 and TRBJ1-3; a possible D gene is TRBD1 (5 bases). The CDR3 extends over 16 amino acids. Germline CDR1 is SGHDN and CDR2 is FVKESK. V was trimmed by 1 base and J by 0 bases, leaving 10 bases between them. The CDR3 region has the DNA TGTGCCAGCAGCCAAGTGACAGTCTTCTCTGGAAACACCATATATTTT. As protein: CASSQVTVFSGNTIYF.

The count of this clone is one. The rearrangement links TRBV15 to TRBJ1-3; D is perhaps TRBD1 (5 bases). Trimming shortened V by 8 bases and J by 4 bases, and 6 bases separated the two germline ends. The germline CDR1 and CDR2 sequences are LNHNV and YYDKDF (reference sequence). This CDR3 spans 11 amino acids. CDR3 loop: CATGDGNTIYF. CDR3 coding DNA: TGTGCCACCGGGGACGGAAACACCATATATTTT.

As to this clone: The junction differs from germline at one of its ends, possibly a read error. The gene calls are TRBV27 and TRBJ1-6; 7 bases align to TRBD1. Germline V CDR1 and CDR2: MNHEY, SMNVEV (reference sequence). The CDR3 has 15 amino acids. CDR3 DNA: TGTGCCTGCAGTTTATCGCGGCAGGGGGGTACACCCCTCCACTTT. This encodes CACSLSRQGGTPLHF.

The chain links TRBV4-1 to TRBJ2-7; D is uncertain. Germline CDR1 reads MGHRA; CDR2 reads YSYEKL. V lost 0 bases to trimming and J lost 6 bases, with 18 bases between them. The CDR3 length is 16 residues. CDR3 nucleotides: TGCGCCAGCAGCCAAGATTTCCCCCGGGTAGGGCGCGAGCAGTACTTC. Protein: CASSQDFPRVGREQYF.

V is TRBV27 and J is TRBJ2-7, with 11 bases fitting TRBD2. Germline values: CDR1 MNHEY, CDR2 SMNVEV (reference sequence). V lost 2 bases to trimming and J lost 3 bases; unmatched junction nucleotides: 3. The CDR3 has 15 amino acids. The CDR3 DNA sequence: TGTGCCAGCAGTTTAAGACTAGCGGGGATCTACGAGCAGTACTTC. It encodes CASSLRLAGIYEQYF.

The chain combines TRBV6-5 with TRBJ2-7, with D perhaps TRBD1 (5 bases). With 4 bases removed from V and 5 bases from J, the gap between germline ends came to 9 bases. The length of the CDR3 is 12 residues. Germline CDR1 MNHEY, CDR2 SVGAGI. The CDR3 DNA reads TGTGCCAGCAGTTCCCAGGGCCACGAGCAGTACTTC. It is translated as CASSSQGHEQYF.

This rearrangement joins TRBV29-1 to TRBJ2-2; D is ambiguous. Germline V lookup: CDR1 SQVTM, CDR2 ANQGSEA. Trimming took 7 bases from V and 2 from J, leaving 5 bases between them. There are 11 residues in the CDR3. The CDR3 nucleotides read TGCAGCGCTCAAAACACCGGGGAGCTGTTTTTT. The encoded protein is CSAQNTGELFF.

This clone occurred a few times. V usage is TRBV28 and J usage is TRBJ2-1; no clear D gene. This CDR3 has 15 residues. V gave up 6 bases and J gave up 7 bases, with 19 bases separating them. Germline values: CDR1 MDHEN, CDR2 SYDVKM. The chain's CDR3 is CASSPPQRRSNEQFF. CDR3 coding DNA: TGTGCCAGCAGCCCTCCCCAACGACGGAGTAATGAGCAGTTCTTC.